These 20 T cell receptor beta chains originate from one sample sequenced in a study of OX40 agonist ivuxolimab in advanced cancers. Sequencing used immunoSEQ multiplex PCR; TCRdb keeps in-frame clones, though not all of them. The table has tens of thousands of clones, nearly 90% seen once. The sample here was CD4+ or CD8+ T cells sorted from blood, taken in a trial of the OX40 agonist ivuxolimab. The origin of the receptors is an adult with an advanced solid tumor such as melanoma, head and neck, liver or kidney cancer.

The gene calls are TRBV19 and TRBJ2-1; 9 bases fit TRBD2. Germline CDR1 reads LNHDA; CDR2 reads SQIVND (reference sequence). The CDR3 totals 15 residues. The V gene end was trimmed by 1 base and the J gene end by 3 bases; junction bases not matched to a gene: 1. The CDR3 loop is CASSIGRGGYNEQFF. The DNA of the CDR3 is TGTGCCAGTAGTATAGGGCGGGGGGGCTACAATGAGCAGTTCTTC.

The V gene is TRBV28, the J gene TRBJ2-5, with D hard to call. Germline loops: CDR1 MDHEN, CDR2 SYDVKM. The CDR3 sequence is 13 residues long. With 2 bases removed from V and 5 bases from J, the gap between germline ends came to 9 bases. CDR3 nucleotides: TGTGCCAGCAGTTTACCTAGATTCGAGACCCAGTACTTC. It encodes CASSLPRFETQYF.

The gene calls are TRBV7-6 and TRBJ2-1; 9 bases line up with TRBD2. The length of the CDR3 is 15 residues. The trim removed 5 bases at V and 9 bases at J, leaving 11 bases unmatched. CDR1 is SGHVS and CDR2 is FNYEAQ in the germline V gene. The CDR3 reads CASSLGLAGDSEQFF. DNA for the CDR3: TGTGCCAGCAGCCTCGGGTTAGCGGGAGATTCTGAGCAGTTCTTC. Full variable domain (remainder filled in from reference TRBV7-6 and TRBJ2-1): GAGVSQSPRYKVTKRGQDVALRCDPISGHVSLYWYRQALGQGPEFLTYFNYEAQQDKSGLPNDRFSAERPEGSISTLTIQRTEQRDSAMYRCASSLGLAGDSEQFFGPGTRLTVL.

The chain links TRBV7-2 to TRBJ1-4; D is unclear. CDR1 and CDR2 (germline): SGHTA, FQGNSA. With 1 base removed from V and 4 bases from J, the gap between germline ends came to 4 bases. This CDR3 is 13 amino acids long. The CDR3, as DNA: TGTGCCAGCAGCTTAGAGGTTAATGAAAAACTGTTTTTT. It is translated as CASSLEVNEKLFF.

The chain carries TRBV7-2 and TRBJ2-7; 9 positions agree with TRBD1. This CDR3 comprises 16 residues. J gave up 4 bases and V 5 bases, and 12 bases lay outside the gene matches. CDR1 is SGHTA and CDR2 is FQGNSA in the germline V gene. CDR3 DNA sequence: TGTGCCAGCAGCCGGGGAGGGGGACAGGGTAGATACGAGCAGTACTTC. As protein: CASSRGGGQGRYEQYF. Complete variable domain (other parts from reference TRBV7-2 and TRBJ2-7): GAGVSQSPSNKVTEKGKDVELRCDPISGHTALYWYRQSLGQGLEFLIYFQGNSAPDKSGLPSDRFSAERTGGSVSTLTIQRTQQEDSAVYLCASSRGGGQGRYEQYFGPGTRLTVT.

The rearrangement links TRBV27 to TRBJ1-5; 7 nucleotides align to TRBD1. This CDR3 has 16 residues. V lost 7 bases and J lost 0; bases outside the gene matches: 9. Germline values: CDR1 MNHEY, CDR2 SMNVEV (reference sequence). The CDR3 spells CASKGAGSPSNQPQHF. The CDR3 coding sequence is TGTGCCAGCAAGGGGGCAGGATCCCCTAGCAATCAGCCCCAGCATTTT.

CDR3 coding DNA: TGTGCCAGCAGCGCGCTAAGCGGGCTCGGCTATGGCTACACCTTC. It specifies CASSALSGLGYGYTF. The V and J genes are TRBV5-6 and TRBJ1-2, with no clear D. The V gene lost 4 bases and the J gene lost 4 bases, with 17 bases spanning the gap. The CDR3 totals 15 residues. CDR1 SGHDT and CDR2 YYEEEE come from the germline V gene.

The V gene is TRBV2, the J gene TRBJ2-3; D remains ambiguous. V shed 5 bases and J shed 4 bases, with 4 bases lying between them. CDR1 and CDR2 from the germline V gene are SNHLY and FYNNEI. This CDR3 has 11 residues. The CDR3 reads CASSLADTQYF. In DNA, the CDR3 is TGTGCCAGCAGTCTAGCAGATACGCAGTATTTT.

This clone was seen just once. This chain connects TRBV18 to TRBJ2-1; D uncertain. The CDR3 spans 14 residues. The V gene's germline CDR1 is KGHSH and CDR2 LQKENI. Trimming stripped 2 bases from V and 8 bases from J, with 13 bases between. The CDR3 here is CASSPGQDNDEQFF. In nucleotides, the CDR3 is TGTGCCAGCTCACCAGGCCAAGACAACGATGAGCAGTTCTTC.

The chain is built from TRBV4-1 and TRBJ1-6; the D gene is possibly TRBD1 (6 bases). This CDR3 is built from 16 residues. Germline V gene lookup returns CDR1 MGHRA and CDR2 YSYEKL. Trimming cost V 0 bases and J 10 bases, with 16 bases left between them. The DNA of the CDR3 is TGCGCCAGCAGCCAAGAAGGGGAGTCAGGGGTGTCACCCCTCCACTTT. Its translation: CASSQEGESGVSPLHF.

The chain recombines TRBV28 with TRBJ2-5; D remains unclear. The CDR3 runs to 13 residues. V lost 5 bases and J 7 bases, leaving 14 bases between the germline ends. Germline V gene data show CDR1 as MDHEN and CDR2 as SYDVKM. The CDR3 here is CASSPRAALTQYF. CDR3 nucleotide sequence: TGTGCCAGCAGTCCCAGAGCCGCTCTGACCCAGTACTTC.

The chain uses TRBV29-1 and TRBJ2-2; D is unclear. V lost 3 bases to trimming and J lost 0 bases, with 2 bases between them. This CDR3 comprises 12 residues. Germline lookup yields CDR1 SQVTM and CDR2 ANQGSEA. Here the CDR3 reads CSVEANTGELFF. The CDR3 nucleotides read TGCAGCGTTGAGGCGAACACCGGGGAGCTGTTTTTT.

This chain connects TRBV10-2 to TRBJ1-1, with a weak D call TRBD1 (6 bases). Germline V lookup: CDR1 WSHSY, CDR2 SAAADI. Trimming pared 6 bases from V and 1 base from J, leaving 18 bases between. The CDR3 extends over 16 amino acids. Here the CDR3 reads CASRDTGRGENTEAFF. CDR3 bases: TGCGCCAGCAGAGACACAGGGAGGGGAGAGAACACTGAAGCTTTCTTT.

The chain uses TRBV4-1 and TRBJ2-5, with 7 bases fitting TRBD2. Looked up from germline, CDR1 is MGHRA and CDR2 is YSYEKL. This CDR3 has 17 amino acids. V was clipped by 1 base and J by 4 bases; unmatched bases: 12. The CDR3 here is CASSQVGSGTWGETQYF. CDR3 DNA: TGCGCCAGCAGCCAAGTGGGGAGCGGGACGTGGGGAGAGACCCAGTACTTC.

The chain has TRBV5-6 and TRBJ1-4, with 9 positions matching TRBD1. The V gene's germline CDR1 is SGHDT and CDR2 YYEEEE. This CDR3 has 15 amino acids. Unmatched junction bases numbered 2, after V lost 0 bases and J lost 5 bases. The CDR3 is CASSLAGTGNEKLFF. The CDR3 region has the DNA TGTGCCAGCAGCTTGGCCGGGACAGGGAATGAAAAACTGTTTTTT. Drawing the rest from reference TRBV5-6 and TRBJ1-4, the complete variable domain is DAGVTQSPTHLIKTRGQQVTLRCSPKSGHDTVSWYQQALGQGPQFIFQYYEEEERQRGNFPDRFSGHQFPNYSSELNVNALLLGDSALYLCASSLAGTGNEKLFFGSGTQLSVL.

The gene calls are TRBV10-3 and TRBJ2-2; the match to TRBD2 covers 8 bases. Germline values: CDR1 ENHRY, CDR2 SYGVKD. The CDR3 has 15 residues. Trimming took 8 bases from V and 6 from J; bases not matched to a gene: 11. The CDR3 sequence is CAIRSGAGGAGELFF. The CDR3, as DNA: TGTGCCATCCGTTCGGGGGCGGGAGGAGCCGGGGAGCTGTTTTTT.

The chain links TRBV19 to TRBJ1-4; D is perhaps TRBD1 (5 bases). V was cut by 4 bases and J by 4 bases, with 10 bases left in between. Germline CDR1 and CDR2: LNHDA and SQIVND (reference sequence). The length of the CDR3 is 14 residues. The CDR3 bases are TGTGCCAGTAGTAATCAGGGTATTAATGAAAAACTGTTTTTT. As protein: CASSNQGINEKLFF.

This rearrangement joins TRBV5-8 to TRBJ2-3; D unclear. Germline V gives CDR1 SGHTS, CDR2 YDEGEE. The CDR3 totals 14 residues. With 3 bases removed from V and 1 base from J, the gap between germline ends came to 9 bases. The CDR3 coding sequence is TGTGCCAGCAGCTCGGACCTTCGCACAGATACGCAGTATTTT. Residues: CASSSDLRTDTQYF.

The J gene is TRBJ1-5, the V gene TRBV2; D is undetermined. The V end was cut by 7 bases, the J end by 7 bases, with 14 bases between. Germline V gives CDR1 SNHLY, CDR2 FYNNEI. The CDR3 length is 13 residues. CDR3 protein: CASTLLSGQPQHF. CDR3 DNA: TGTGCCAGCACGCTTCTCTCCGGACAGCCCCAGCATTTT.

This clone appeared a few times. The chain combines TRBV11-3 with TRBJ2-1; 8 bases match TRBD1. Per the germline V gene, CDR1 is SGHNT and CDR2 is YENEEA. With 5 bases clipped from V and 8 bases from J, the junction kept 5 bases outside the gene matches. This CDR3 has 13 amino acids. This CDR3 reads CASSGAGGYEQFF. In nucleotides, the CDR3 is TGTGCCAGCAGCGGTGCAGGGGGCTATGAGCAGTTCTTC.